What follows are 8 T cell receptor beta chains derived from one specimen sequenced in a study of T cell changes during pregnancy in multiple sclerosis. Method: immunoSEQ multiplex PCR; TCRdb's copy keeps in-frame clones and lacks some. The data contain 25,000 to 35,000 clones, around nine tenths of them singletons. Source: CD8+ T cells from peripheral blood mononuclear cells, taken before pregnancy. All receptors come from a female donor with multiple sclerosis, enrolled in a pregnancy study.

The chain recombines TRBV10-1 with TRBJ2-1, with TRBD2 matching 11 bases. Germline CDR1 is WNHNN and CDR2 is SYGVQD (reference sequence). Unmatched junction bases numbered 4, after V lost 8 bases and J lost 4 bases. The CDR3 length is 14 residues. The CDR3, as DNA: TGCGCCAGCTCCGGGACTAGCGGATACAATGAGCAGTTCTTC. Amino acid sequence: CASSGTSGYNEQFF.

The CDR3 loop reads CASSIDAGRIYNEQFF. In DNA form, the CDR3 reads TGTGCCAGTAGTATAGACGCCGGGAGGATCTACAATGAGCAGTTCTTC. The rearrangement joins TRBV19 to TRBJ2-1; 7 bases agree with TRBD2. The CDR3 is made up of 16 amino acids. Losses at the gene ends were 0 bases for V and 3 bases for J; bases not matched to a gene: 5. Germline V gives CDR1 LNHDA, CDR2 SQIVND (reference sequence).

The V call is TRBV15, the J call TRBJ2-3; a weak D match, TRBD2 (5 bases). This CDR3 has 13 residues. With 2 bases removed from V and 5 bases from J, the gap between germline ends came to 8 bases. CDR1 is LNHNV, CDR2 YYDKDF, per germline (reference sequence). Here the CDR3 DNA reads TGTGCCACCAGCAGATATCGGGGAGATACGCAGTATTTT. It codes for CATSRYRGDTQYF.

CDR3: CASTDRSYEQYF. The CDR3 bases are TGTGCCAGCACCGACAGATCCTACGAGCAGTACTTC. The chain has TRBV2 and TRBJ2-7, with D possibly being TRBD1 (5 bases). V was shortened by 7 bases and J by 1 base, with 8 bases between the two germline ends. The V gene's germline CDR1 is SNHLY and CDR2 FYNNEI. The CDR3 covers 12 residues.

The rearrangement joins TRBV5-1 to TRBJ1-4; D may be TRBD1 (5 bases). The germline CDR1 and CDR2 sequences are SGHRS and YFSETQ. Trimming removed 4 bases from V and 0 bases from J, with 16 bases in between. This CDR3 is 17 amino acids long. CDR3 loop: CASSLAGGGTTNEKLFF. Here the CDR3 DNA reads TGCGCCAGCAGCCTAGCGGGGGGGGGAACAACTAATGAAAAACTGTTTTTT. The full variable domain, with the rest looked up from reference TRBV5-1 and TRBJ1-4, is KAGVTQTPRYLIKTRGQQVTLSCSPISGHRSVSWYQQTPGQGLQFLFEYFSETQRNKGNFPGRFSGRQFSNSRSEMNVSTLELGDSALYLCASSLAGGGTTNEKLFFGSGTQLSVL.

This rearrangement joins TRBV6-5 to TRBJ2-1; 8 nucleotides line up with TRBD1. After removal of 2 bases from V and 5 bases from J, the junction contained 5 bases not matched to a gene. Germline CDR1 is MNHEY and CDR2 is SVGAGI. This CDR3 has 15 residues. The CDR3 loop is CASSYTGGVDNEQFF. The CDR3 region has the DNA TGTGCCAGCAGTTACACAGGGGGTGTTGACAATGAGCAGTTCTTC.

The V and J genes are TRBV19 and TRBJ1-1, with 8 nucleotides matching TRBD1. Germline trimming cut 1 base from V and 5 bases from J; bases unmatched to any gene: 3. The germline V gene encodes CDR1 LNHDA and CDR2 SQIVND (reference sequence). This CDR3 spans 14 amino acids. CDR3 in DNA: TGTGCCAGTAGTATAGCCACAGGGGGGACTGAAGCTTTCTTT. Its protein is CASSIATGGTEAFF.

The genes are TRBV27 and TRBJ1-6, with TRBD1 identical over 9 bases. The CDR3 is made up of 13 amino acids. The V segment lost 6 bases and the J segment 11 bases; nucleotides outside the gene matches: 5. The germline V gene has CDR1 MNHEY and CDR2 SMNVEV (reference sequence). The CDR3 nucleotides read TGTGCCAGCAGCTACGGGACAGGGACACCCCTCCACTTT. Translated, it gives CASSYGTGTPLHF.